This is a list of T cell receptor beta chains from one sample in a study of T-cell memory formation after mild COVID-19. TCRdb recomputed calls from the 5' RACE reads with MiXCR, one row per CDR3 protein. This table holds about 290,000 distinct CDR3 sequences, 15% to 20% found once. What was sequenced was PBMCs or a T cell subset sorted from them (not recorded which). The receptors shown here come from a man aged 18 to 30 who had mild COVID-19 (a few samples of this study predate the infection). Cell type and time point are not known. The conserved cysteine and the conserved F or W are not part of the CDR3 here.

TRBJ1-5	TRBV20-1	SARRQPDSNQPQH
TRBJ1-1	TRBV5-1	ASSRTGDNTEAF
TRBJ1-4	TRBV5-1	ASSADRTNEKLF
TRBJ2-5	TRBV10-3	AISSGRGETQY
TRBJ2-7	TRBV2	ASSDQRLIRSGY
TRBJ1-6	TRBV4-1	ASSQGPGLRSLH
TRBJ2-6	TRBV19	ASNSGQGAIGANVLT
TRBJ2-2	TRBV4-2	ASSQEGGLANTGELF
TRBJ2-3	TRBV4-1	ASSQDHGTDTQY
TRBJ2-5	TRBV14	ASSQDIGAPTQTQY
TRBJ1-2	TRBV7-9	ASSLGAGDYGYT
TRBJ1-2	TRBV27	ASSPYRTGGDYGYT
TRBJ1-4	TRBV7-6	ASSLDGFKKLF
TRBJ1-2	TRBV7-3	ASSLPAGPRGIWVPLNGYT
TRBJ1-1	TRBV3-1	ASSQGTMAF
TRBJ2-1	TRBV5-1	ASSLELRDEQF
TRBJ2-3	TRBV4-3	ASSQGSSGGGTDTQY
TRBJ2-7	TRBV29-1	SVRLDGSSYEQY
TRBJ1-6	TRBV9	ASSVGKAYNSPLH
TRBJ2-5	TRBV24-1	ATSDFRGGDQETQY
TRBJ2-1	TRBV11-2	ASSLGQHNEQF
TRBJ2-1	TRBV24-1	ATSTPAAFRNNEQF
TRBJ1-3	TRBV10-3	AIGGSGNTIY
TRBJ2-3	TRBV7-9	ASSFSLETDTQY
TRBJ1-2	TRBV7-3	ASSLETGNGYT
TRBJ2-5	TRBV20-1	SARASGVETQY
TRBJ2-5	TRBV7-2	ASSLGGKGVTQY
TRBJ2-7	TRBV12-3/TRBV12-4	ASSDYSPSSYEQY
TRBJ2-1	TRBV12-3/TRBV12-4	ASDTGGHLGEQF
TRBJ2-1	TRBV29-1	SVDGTINNEQF
TRBJ2-3	TRBV20-1	SAPPTGRTPKNTDTQY
TRBJ1-6	TRBV11-2	ASSSVDPRNSPLH
TRBJ2-7	TRBV18	ASSPTGRDHEQY
TRBJ1-5	TRBV6-2/TRBV6-3	ASSAPGQWNHQPQH
TRBJ2-7	TRBV19	ASSKFGQSYEQY
TRBJ1-1	TRBV12-3/TRBV12-4	ASSSGGAFTEAF
TRBJ2-7	TRBV11-2	ASSSRGGKEQY
TRBJ2-3	TRBV27	ASSNGGPDTQY
TRBJ2-7	TRBV12-3/TRBV12-4	ASSLRTGINEQY
TRBJ2-7	TRBV5-1	ASSLDTGQIEQY
TRBJ2-5	TRBV20-1	SARRTAKETQY
TRBJ2-3	TRBV7-3	ASSSGAGDTQY
TRBJ1-5	TRBV4-1	ASSRLGGLNQPQH
TRBJ2-5	TRBV5-1	ASQAGPGETQY
TRBJ2-4	TRBV6-2/TRBV6-3	ASSLTGTWTLLAKNIQY
TRBJ2-7	TRBV2	ASRSPVGEQY
TRBJ2-2	TRBV4-1	ASSQDLGGRHTGELF
TRBJ2-7	TRBV7-9	ASSLFHSYEQY
TRBJ1-2	TRBV7-9	ASSFPEGAANYGYT
TRBJ2-3	TRBV7-3	ASSLDSGVGDTQY
TRBJ1-2	TRBV7-8	ASSPTWIRYYGYT